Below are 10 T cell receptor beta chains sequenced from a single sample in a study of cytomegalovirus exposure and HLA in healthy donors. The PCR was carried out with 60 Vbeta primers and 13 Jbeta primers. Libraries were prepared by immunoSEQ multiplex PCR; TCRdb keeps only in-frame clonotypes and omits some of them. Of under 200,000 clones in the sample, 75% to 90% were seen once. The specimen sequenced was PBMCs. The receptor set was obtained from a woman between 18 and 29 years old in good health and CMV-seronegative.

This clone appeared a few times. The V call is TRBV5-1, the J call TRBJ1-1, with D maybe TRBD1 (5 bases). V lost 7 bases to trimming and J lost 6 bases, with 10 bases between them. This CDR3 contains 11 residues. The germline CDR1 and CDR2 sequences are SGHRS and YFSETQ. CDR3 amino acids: CASARGAEAFF. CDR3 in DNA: TGCGCCAGCGCCCGGGGGGCTGAAGCTTTCTTT.

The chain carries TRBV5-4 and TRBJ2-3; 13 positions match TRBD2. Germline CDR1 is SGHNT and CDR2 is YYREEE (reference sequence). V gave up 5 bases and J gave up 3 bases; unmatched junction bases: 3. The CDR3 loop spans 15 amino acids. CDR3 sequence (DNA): TGTGCCAGCAGTAAGGGACTAGCGGGGACAGATACGCAGTATTTT. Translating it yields CASSKGLAGTDTQYF.

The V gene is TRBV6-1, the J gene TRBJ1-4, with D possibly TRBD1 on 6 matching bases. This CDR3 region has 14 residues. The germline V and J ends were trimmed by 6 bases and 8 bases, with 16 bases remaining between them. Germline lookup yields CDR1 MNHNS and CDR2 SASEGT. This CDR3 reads CASSKGGVSEKLFF. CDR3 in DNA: TGTGCCAGCAGCAAAGGGGGAGTCAGCGAAAAACTGTTTTTT.

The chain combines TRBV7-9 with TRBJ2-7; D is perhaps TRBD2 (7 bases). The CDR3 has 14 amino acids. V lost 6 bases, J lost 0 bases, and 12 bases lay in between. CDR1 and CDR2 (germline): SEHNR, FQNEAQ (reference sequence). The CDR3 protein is CASSPGGPSYEQYF. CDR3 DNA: TGTGCCAGCAGTCCCGGGGGGCCCTCCTACGAGCAGTACTTC. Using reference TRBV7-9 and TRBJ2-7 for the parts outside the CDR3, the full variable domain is DTGVSQNPRHKITKRGQNVTFRCDPISEHNRLYWYRQTLGQGPEFLTYFQNEAQLEKSRLLSDRFSAERPKGSFSTLEIQRTEQGDSAMYLCASSPGGPSYEQYFGPGTRLTVT.

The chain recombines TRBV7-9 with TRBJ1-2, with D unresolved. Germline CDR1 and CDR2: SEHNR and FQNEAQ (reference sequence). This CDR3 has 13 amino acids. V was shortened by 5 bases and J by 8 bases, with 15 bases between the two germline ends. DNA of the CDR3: TGTGCCAGCAGCCTGGAGGTCTCAGGAGGCTACACCTTC. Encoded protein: CASSLEVSGGYTF.

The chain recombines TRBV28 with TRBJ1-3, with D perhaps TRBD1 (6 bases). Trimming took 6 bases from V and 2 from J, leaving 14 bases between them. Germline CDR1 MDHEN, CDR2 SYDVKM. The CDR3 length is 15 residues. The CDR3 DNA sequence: TGTGCCAGCAGAGGCAGGGGAAAAACTGGAAACACCATATATTTT. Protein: CASRGRGKTGNTIYF.

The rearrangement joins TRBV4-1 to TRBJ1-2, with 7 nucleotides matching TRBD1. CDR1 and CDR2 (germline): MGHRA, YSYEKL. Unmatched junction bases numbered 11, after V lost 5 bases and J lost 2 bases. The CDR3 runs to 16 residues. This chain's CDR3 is CASSSPGQQTNYGYTF. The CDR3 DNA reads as TGCGCCAGCAGCTCCCCGGGACAGCAAACCAACTATGGCTACACCTTC.

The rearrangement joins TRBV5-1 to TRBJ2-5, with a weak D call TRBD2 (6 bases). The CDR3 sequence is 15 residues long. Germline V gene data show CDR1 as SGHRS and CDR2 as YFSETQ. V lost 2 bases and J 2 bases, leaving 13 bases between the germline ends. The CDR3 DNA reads TGCGCCAGCAGCTTCGATCCTGGGGGGCAAGAGACCCAGTACTTC. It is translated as CASSFDPGGQETQYF.

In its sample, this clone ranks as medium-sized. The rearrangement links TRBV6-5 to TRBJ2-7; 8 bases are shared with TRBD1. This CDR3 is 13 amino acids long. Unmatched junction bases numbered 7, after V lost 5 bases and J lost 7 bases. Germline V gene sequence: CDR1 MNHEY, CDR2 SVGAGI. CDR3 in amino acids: CASSKDRAREQYF. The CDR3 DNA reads TGTGCCAGCAGTAAGGACAGGGCCCGGGAGCAGTACTTC.

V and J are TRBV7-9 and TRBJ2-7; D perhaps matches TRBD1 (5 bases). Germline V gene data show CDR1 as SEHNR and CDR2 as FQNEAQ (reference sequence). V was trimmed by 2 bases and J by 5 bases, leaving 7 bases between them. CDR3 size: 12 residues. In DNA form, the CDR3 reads TGTGCCAGCAGCTTAATGACAGACGAGCAGTACTTC. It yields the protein CASSLMTDEQYF.